This section outlines one T cell receptor (beta chain) sequence together with its context. Original handling: Reference gene primer amplification yielded estimated nucleated cell counts. TCRdb keeps only in-frame clones here, not all; method: immunoSEQ multiplex PCR. The DNA was the basis for D and trimming; V, J and clone size are from that table. The table includes over 55,000 clones, approximately 89% detected once. The sample belongs to a study of blood T cell repertoires in COVID-19. At the level of the study: Samples came from the United States, Italy and Spain, spanning acute and convalescent COVID-19.

The clonotype originates from a human donor in a cohort sampled during active COVID-19. Sample: peripheral blood.

The DNA of the CDR3 is TGTGCCACCTCAGCGGGCAGGGTCGACACTGAAGCTTTCTTT. Protein product: CATSAGRVDTEAFF. The V and J genes are TRBV5-6 and TRBJ1-1; weak D call: TRBD1 (5 bases). The CDR3 covers 14 residues. Trimming took 9 bases from V and 3 from J, leaving 18 bases between them. The germline gives CDR1 SGHDT, CDR2 YYEEEE.